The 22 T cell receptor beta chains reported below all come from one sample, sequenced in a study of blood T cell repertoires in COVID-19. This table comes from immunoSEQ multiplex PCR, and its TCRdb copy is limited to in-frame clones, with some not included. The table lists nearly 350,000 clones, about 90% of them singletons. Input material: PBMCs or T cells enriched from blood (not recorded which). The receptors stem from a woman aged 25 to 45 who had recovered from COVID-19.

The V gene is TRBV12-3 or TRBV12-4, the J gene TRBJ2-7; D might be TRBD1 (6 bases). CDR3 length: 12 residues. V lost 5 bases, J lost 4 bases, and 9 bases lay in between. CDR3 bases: TGTGCCAGCAGTCCACAGGGATACGAGCAGTACTTC. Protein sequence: CASSPQGYEQYF.

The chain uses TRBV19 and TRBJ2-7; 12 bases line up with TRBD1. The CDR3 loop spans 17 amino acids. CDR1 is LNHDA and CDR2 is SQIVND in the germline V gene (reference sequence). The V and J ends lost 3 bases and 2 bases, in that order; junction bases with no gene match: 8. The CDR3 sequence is CASSMSGDRGLTYEQYF. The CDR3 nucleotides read TGTGCCAGTAGTATGTCCGGGGACAGGGGGCTGACCTACGAGCAGTACTTC. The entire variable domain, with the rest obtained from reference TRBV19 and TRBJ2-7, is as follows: DGGITQSPKYLFRKEGQNVTLSCEQNLNHDAMYWYRQDPGQGLRLIYYSQIVNDFQKGDIAEGYSVSREKKESFPLTVTSAQKNPTAFYLCASSMSGDRGLTYEQYFGPGTRLTVT.

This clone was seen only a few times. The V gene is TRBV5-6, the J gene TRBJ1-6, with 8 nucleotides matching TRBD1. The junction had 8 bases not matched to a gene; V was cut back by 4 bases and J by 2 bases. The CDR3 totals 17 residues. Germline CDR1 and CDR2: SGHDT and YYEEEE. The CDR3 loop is CASSPGQGATYNSPLHF. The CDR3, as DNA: TGTGCCAGCAGCCCAGGTCAGGGGGCCACCTATAATTCACCCCTCCACTTT. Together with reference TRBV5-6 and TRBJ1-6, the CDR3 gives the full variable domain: DAGVTQSPTHLIKTRGQQVTLRCSPKSGHDTVSWYQQALGQGPQFIFQYYEEEERQRGNFPDRFSGHQFPNYSSELNVNALLLGDSALYLCASSPGQGATYNSPLHFGNGTRLTVT.

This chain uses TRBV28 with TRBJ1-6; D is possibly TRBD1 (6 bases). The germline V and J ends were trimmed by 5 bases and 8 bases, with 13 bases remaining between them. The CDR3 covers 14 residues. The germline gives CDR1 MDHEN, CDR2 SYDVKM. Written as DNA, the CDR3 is TGTGCCAGCAGTCAGGGACAAGTAGATTCACCCCTCCACTTT. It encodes CASSQGQVDSPLHF.

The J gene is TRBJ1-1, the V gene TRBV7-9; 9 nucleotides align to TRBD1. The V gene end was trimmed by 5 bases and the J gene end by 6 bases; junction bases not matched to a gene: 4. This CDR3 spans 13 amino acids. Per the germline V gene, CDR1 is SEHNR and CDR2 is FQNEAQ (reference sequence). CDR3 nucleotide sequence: TGTGCCAGCAGCCGGGGACAGGGCCCTGAAGCTTTCTTT. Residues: CASSRGQGPEAFF.

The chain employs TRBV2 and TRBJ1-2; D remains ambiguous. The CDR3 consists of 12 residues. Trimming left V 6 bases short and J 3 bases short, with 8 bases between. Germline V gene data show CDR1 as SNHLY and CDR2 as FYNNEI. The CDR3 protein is CASRPGDYGYTF. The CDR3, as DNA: TGTGCCAGCAGGCCGGGTGACTATGGCTACACCTTC.

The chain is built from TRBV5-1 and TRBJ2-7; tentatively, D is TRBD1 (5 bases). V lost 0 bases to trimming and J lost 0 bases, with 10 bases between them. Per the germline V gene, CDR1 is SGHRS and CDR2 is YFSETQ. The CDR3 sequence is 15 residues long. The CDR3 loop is CASSLEGKSSYEQYF. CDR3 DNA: TGCGCCAGCAGCTTGGAGGGGAAGAGCTCCTACGAGCAGTACTTC.

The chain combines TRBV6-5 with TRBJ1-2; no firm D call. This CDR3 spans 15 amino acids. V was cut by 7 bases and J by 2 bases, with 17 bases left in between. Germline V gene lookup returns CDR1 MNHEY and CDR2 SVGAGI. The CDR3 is CASTQTGRGNYGYTF. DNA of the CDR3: TGTGCCAGCACCCAAACCGGACGGGGAAACTATGGCTACACCTTC.

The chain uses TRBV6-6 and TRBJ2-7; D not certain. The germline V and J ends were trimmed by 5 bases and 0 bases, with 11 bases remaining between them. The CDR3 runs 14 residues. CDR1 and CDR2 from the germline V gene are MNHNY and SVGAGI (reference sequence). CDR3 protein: CASSALDNSYEQYF. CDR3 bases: TGTGCCAGCAGTGCGCTTGACAACTCCTACGAGCAGTACTTC.

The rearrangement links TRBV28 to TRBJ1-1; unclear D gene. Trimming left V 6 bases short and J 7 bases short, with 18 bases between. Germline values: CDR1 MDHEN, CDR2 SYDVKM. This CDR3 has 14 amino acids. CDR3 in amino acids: CASSGPGSAHEAFF. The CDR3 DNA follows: TGTGCCAGCAGCGGTCCCGGGTCTGCCCATGAAGCTTTCTTT.

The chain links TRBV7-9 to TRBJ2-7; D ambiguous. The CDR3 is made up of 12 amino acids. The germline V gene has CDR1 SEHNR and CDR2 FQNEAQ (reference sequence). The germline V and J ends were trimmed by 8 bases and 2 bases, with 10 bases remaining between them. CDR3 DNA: TGTGCCAGCGGTAACACCCCCTACGAGCAGTACTTC. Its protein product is CASGNTPYEQYF.

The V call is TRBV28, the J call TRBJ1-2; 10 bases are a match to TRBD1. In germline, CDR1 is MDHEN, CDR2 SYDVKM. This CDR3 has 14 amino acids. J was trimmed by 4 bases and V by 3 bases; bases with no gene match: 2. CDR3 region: CASSFGTGVYGYTF. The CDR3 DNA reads TGTGCCAGCAGTTTCGGGACAGGGGTCTATGGCTACACCTTC.

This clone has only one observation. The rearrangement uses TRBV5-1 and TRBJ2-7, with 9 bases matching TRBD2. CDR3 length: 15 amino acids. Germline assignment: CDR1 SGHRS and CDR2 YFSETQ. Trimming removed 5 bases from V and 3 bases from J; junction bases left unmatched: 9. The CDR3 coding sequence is TGCGCCAGCAGAGATACCGGGACTAGCAACTACGAGCAGTACTTC. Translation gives CASRDTGTSNYEQYF.

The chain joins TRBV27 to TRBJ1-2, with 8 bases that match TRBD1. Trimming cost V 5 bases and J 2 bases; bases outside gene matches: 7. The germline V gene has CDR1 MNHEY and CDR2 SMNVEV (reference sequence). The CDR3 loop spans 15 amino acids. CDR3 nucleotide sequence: TGTGCCAGCAGTCCACGACAGGGGACCAACTATGGCTACACCTTC. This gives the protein CASSPRQGTNYGYTF.

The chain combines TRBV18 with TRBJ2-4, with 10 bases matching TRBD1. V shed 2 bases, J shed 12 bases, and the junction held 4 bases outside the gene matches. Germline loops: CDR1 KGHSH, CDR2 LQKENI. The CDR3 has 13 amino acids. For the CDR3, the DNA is TGTGCCAGCTCACCAGGGACAGGGGTAGATCAGTACTTC. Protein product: CASSPGTGVDQYF.

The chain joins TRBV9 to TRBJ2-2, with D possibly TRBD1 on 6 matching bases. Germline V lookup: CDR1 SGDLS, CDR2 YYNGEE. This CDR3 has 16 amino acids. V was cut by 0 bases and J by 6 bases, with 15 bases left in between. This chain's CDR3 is CASSVAQGLRSGELFF. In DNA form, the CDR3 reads TGTGCCAGCAGCGTAGCCCAGGGGTTGAGGTCCGGGGAGCTGTTTTTT.

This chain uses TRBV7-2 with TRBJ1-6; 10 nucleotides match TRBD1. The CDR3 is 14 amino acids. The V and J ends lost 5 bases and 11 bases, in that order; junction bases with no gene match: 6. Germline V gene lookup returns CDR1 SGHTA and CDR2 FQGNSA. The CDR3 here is CASSRSGTGAPLHF. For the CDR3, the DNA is TGTGCCAGCAGCCGCAGCGGGACAGGGGCACCCCTCCACTTT.

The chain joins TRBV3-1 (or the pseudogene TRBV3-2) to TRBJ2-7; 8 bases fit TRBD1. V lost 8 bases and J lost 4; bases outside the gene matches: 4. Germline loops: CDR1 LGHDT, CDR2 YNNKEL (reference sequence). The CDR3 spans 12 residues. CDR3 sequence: CASRQGSYEQYF. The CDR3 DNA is TGTGCCAGCCGACAGGGGTCTTACGAGCAGTACTTC.

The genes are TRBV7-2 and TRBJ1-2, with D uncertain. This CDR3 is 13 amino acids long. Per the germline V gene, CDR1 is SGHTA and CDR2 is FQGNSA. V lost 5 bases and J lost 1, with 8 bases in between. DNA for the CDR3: TGTGCCAGCAGCCCGGTCTTTAACTATGGCTACACCTTC. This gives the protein CASSPVFNYGYTF.

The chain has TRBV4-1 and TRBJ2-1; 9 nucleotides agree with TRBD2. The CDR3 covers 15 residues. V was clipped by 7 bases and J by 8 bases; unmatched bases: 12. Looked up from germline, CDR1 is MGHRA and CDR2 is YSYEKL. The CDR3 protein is CASTAAGGPGDEQFF. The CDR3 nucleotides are TGCGCCAGCACCGCAGCGGGGGGCCCAGGGGATGAGCAGTTCTTC.

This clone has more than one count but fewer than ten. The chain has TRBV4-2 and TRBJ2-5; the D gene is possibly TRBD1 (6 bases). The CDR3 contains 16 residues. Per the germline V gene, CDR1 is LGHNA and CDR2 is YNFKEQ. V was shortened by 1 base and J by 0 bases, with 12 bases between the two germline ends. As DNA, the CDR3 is TGTGCCAGCAGCCAAGGCTCCGGGACAAACCAAGAGACCCAGTACTTC. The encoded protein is CASSQGSGTNQETQYF.

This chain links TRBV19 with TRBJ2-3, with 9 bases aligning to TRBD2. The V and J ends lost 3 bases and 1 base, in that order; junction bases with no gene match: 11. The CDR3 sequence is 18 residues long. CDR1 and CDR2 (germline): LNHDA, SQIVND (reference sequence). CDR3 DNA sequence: TGTGCCAGTAGTATCTATGGTGGTCGCGGGGGGGGCACAGATACGCAGTATTTT. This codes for CASSIYGGRGGGTDTQYF.